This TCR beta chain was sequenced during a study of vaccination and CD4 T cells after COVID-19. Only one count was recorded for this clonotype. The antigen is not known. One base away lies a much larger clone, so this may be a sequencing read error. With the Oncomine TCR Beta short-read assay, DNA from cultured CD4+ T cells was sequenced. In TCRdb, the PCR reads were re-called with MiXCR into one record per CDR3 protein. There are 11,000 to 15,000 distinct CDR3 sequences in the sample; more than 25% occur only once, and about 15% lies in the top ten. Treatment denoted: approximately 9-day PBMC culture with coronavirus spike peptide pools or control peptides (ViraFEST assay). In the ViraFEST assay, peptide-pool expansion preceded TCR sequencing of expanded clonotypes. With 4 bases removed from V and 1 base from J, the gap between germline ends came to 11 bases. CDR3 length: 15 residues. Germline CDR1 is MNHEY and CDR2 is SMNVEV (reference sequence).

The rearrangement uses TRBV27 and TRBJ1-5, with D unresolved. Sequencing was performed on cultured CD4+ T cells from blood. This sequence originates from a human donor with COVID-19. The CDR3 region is CASSSASISNQPQHF. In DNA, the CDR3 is TGTGCCAGCAGTTCCGCGTCCATCAGCAATCAGCCCCAGCATTTT.